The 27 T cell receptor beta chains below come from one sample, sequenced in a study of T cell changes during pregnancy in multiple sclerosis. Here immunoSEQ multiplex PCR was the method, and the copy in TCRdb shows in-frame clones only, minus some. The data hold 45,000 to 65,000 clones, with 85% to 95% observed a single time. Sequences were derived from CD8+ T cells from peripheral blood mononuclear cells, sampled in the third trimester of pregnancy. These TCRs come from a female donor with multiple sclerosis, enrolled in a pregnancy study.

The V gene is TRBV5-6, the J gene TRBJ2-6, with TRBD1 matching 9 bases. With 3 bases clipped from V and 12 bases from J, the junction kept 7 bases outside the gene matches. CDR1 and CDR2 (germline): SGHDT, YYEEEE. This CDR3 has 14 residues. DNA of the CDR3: TGTGCCAGCAGCTCTGGGACAGGGACCTCCGTCCTGACTTTC. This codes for CASSSGTGTSVLTF.

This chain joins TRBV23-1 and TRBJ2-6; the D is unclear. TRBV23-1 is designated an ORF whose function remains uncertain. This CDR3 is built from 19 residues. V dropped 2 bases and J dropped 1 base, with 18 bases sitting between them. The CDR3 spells CASSQRISPRGSGANVLTF. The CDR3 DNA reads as TGCGCCAGCAGTCAACGTATCAGTCCCCGAGGATCTGGGGCCAACGTCCTGACTTTC.

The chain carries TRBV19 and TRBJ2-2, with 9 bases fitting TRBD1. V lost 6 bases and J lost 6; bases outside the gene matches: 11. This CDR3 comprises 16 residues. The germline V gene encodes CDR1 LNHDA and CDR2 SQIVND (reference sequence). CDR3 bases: TGTGCCAGTAGCAACTTCGGACAGGGGTGGCCCGGGGAGCTGTTTTTT. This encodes CASSNFGQGWPGELFF. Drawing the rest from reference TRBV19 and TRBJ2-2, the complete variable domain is DGGITQSPKYLFRKEGQNVTLSCEQNLNHDAMYWYRQDPGQGLRLIYYSQIVNDFQKGDIAEGYSVSREKKESFPLTVTSAQKNPTAFYLCASSNFGQGWPGELFFGEGSRLTVL.

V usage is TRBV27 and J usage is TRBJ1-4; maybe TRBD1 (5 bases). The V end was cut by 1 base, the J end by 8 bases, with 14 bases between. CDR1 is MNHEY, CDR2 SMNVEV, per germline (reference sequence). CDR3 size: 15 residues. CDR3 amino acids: CASSLWGGTEEKLFF. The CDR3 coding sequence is TGTGCCAGCAGTTTATGGGGGGGGACGGAGGAAAAACTGTTTTTT.

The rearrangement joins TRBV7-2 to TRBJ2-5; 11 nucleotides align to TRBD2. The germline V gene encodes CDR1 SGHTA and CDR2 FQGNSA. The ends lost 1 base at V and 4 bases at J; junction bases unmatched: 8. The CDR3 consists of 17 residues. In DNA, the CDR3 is TGTGCCAGCAGCTTAGATTTAGCGGGAGGGCGTCGAGAGACCCAGTACTTC. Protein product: CASSLDLAGGRRETQYF. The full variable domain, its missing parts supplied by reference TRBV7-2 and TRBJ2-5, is GAGVSQSPSNKVTEKGKDVELRCDPISGHTALYWYRQSLGQGLEFLIYFQGNSAPDKSGLPSDRFSAERTGGSVSTLTIQRTQQEDSAVYLCASSLDLAGGRRETQYFGPGTRLLVL.

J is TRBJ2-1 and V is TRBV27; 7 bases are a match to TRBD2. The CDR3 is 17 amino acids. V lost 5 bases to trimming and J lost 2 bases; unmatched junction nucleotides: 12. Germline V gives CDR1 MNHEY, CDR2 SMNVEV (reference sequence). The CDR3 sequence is CASSPTRRLATYNEQFF. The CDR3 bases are TGTGCCAGCAGTCCCACAAGGCGACTAGCCACCTACAATGAGCAGTTCTTC.

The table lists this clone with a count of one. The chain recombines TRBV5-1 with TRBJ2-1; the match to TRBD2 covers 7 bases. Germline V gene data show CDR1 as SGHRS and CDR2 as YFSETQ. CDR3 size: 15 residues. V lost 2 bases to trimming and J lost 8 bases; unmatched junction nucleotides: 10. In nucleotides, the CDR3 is TGCGCCAGCAGCTTAGGGGCTAGCGGTTACGATGAGCAGTTCTTC. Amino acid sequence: CASSLGASGYDEQFF.

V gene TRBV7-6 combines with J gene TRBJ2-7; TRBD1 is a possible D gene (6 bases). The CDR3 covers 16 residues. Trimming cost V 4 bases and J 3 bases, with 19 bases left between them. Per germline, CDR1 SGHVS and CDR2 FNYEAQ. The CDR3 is CASSSLDTGNFYEQYF. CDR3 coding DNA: TGTGCCAGCAGCTCCCTTGATACAGGGAATTTCTACGAGCAGTACTTC.

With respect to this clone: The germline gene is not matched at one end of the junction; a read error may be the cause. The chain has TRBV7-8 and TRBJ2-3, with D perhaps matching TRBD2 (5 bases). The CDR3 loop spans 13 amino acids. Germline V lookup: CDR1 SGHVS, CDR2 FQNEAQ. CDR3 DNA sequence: TGTGCCAGCAGCACCCCTAGCAAAGATACGCAGTATTTT. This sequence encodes CASSTPSKDTQYF.

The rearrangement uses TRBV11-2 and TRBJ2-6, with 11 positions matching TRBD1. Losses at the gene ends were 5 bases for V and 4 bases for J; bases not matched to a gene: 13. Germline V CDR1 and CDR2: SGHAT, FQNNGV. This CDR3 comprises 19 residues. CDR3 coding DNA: TGTGCCAGCAGCACGAGGACAGGGGGCGGGCCCCAGGGGGCCAACGTCCTGACTTTC. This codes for CASSTRTGGGPQGANVLTF.

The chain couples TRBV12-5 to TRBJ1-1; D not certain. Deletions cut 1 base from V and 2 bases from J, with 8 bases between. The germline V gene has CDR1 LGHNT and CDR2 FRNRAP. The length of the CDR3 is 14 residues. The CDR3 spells CASGLGHPNTEAFF. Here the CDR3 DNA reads TGTGCTAGTGGTTTGGGACACCCAAACACTGAAGCTTTCTTT.

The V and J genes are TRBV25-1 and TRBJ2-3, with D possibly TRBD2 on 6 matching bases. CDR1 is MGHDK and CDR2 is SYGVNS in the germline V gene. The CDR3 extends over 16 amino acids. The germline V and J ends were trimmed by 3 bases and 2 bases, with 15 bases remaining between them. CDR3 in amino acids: CASSEGASDLTDTQYF. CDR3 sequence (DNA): TGTGCCAGCAGTGAGGGAGCTAGCGATCTCACAGATACGCAGTATTTT.

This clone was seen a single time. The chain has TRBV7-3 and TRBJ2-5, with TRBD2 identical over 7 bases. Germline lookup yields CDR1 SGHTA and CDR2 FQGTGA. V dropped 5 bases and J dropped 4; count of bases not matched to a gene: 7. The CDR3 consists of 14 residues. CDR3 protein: CASSLLASGETQYF. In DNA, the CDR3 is TGTGCCAGCAGCCTACTAGCGTCTGGAGAGACCCAGTACTTC.

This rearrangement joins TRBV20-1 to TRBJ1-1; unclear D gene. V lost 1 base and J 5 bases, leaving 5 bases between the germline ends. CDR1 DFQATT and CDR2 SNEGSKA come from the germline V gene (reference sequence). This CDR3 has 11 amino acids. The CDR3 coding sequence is TGCAGTGCTAGAGTTCTGACTGAAGCTTTCTTT. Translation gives CSARVLTEAFF.

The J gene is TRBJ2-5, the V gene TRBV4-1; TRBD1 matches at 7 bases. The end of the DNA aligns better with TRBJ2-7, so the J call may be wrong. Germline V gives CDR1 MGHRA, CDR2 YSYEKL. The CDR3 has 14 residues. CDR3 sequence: CASSQAGQSYEQYF. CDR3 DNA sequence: TGCGCCAGCAGCCAAGCGGGACAGTCCTACGAGCAGTACTTC.

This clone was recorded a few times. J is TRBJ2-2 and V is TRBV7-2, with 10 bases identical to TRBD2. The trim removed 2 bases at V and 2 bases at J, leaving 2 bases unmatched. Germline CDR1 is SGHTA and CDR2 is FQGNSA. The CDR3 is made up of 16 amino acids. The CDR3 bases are TGTGCCAGCAGCTTACTAGCGGGAGTCAACACCGGGGAGCTGTTTTTT. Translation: CASSLLAGVNTGELFF.

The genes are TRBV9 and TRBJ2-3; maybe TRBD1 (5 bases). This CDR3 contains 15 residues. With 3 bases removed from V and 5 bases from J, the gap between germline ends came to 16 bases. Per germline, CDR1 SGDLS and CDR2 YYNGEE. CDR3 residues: CASSAGGGAGDTQYF. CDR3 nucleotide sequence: TGTGCCAGCAGCGCCGGCGGTGGGGCAGGAGATACGCAGTATTTT.

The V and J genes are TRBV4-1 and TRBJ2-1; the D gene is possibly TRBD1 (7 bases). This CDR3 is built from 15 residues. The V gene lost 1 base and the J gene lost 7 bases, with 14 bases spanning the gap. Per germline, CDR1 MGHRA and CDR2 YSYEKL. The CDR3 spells CASSQAEGARNEQFF. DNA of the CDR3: TGCGCCAGCAGCCAAGCGGAGGGGGCGCGTAATGAGCAGTTCTTC.

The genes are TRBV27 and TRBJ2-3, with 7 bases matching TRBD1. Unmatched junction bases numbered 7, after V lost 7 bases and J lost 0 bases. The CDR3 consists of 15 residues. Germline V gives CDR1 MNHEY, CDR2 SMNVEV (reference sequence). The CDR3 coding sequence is TGTGCCAGCACCCTTACAGGGGCTAGCACAGATACGCAGTATTTT. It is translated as CASTLTGASTDTQYF.

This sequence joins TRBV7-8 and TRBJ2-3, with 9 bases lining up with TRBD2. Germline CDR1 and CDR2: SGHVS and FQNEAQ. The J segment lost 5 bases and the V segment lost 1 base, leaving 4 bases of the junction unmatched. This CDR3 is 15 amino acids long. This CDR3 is CASSLVSREGDTQYF. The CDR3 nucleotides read TGTGCCAGCAGCTTAGTATCGCGGGAGGGAGATACGCAGTATTTT.

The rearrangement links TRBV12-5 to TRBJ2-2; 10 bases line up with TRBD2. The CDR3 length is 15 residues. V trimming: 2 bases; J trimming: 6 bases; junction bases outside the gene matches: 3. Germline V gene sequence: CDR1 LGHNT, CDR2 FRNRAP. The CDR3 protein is CASGLLAGVAGELFF. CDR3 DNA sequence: TGTGCTAGTGGTTTGCTAGCGGGAGTGGCCGGGGAGCTGTTTTTT.

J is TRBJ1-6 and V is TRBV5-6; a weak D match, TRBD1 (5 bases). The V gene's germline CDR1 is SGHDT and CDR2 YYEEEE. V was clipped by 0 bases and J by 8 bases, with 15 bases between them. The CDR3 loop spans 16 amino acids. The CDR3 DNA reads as TGTGCCAGCAGCTTGGGGGGCGACCAGTACCATTCACCCCTCCACTTT. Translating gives CASSLGGDQYHSPLHF.

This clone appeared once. The CDR3 loop is CASSLGGLAEAYEQYF. CDR3 bases: TGCGCCAGCAGCTTGGGCGGATTAGCGGAGGCCTACGAGCAGTACTTC. V gene TRBV5-1 combines with J gene TRBJ2-7, with D perhaps matching TRBD2 (6 bases). The germline gives CDR1 SGHRS, CDR2 YFSETQ. Trimming took 0 bases from V and 2 from J, leaving 15 bases between them. The CDR3 totals 16 residues.

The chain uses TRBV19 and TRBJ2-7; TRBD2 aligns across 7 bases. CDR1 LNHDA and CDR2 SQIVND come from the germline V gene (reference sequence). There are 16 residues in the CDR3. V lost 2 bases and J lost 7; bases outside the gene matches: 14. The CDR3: CASSISGAGVLEEQYF. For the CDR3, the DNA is TGTGCCAGTAGTATATCCGGGGCGGGAGTACTTGAGGAGCAGTACTTC.

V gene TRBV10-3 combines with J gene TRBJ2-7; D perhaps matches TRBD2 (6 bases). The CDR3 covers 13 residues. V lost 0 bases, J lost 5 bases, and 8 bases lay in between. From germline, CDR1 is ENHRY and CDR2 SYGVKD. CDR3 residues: CAISESRGNEQYF. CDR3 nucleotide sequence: TGTGCCATCAGTGAGTCGCGGGGCAACGAGCAGTACTTC.

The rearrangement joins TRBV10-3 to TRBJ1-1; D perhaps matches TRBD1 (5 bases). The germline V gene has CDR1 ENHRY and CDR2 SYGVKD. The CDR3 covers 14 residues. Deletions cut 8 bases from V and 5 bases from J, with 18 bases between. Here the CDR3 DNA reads TGTGCCATCTCTTCGGACATATACGGAACTGAAGCTTTCTTT. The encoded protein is CAISSDIYGTEAFF.

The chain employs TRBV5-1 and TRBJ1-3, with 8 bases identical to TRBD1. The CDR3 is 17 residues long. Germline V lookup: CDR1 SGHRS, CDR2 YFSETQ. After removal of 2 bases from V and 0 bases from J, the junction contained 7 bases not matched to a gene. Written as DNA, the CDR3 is TGCGCCAGCAGCTTCTTTACAGGGGGTCCCTCTGGAAACACCATATATTTT. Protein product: CASSFFTGGPSGNTIYF.